This T cell receptor (beta chain) was captured by sequencing in a study of CXCR3-negative and CXCR3-positive naive CD8 T cells. Across the study: Collectively, the libraries yielded about 135 million TRB reads in total, at about 1.5 +/- 0.3 million per library. Study findings and constraints: Researchers reported similar TRBV-TRBJ usage in naive CXCR3-negative and CXCR3-positive cells, though memory differed. In both naive subsets diversity was comparably high, whereas memory CD8+ cells showed much lower diversity.

Researchers sorted 300,000 cells of each CD8+ T cell subset in triplicate. The CDR3 consists of 17 residues. Germline V gene data show CDR1 as LGHDT and CDR2 as YNNKEL (reference sequence). Researchers prepared the TRB cDNA libraries using 5' RACE with UMI labels. Reanalyzing the 5' RACE reads, TCRdb keeps one entry per CDR3 protein, without DNA. This sample's clone table lists approximately 41,000 distinct CDR3 sequences. Remarks on this clonotype: Its target is unknown.

V usage is TRBV3-1 and J usage is TRBJ2-1; checking the TCRdb D call of TRBD2 is not possible without DNA. The TCR originated in a human donor in good health. Some clones in this sample may be carry-over from other donors' samples. What was sequenced was memory CD8+ T cells from blood. CDR3 sequence reads: CASSPNAGGRYYNEQFF.